The clone carrying this TCR beta chain was picked up many times. Its antigen is not identified. The sample belongs to a study of regulatory T cells in long-lasting Graves disease. Study results and caveats: Whereas about a thousand public clonotypes were shared by new patients, persistent patients shared more, at 2,500 to 3,500. Persistent Graves' patients showed a TCR diversity that was lower than that of newly diagnosed ones.

The V gene end was trimmed by 5 bases and the J gene end by 1 base; junction bases not matched to a gene: 19. Germline values: CDR1 SGHVS, CDR2 FQNEAQ. CDR3 size: 19 residues. Time point in this sample: newly diagnosed GD, antithyroid drugs for less than 3 months. From RNA extracted from PBMCs, the TCR library was made. Construction of the TCR beta libraries employed iRepertoire HTBI primers in conjunction with Arm-PCR of CDR3 regions. TCRdb fed the multiplex PCR reads into MiXCR, producing one record per CDR3 protein. The sample lists hundreds of thousands of distinct CDR3 sequences; 15% to 20% were seen once. These data were also filed under a second study, of T cells in Graves' hyperthyroidism and ophthalmopathy. That study reports: Most expanded thyroid clonotypes above 0.001 also appeared in blood.

The chain carries TRBV7-8 and TRBJ2-7; 8 bases fit TRBD2. Sequenced here: peripheral blood mononuclear cells (PBMCs), sampled at new diagnosis, from a patient treated with antithyroid drugs. This TCR came from a woman aged 35 to 60 with Graves disease. The CDR3 nucleotides are TGTGCCAGCAGCCCCCTCAAGGGAGAGCGGGGGAAAGGGTCCTACGAGCAGTACTTC. Its protein is CASSPLKGERGKGSYEQYF.